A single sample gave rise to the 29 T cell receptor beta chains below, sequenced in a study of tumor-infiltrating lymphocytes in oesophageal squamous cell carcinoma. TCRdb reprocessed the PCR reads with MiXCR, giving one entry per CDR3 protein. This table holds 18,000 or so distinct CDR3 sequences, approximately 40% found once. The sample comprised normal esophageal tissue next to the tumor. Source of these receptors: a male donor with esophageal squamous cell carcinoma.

CDR3 nucleotides: TGTGCCAGCAGCCAAGATCTCGGTCCCTACGAGCAGTACTTC. It specifies CASSQDLGPYEQYF. This sequence joins TRBV4-2 and TRBJ2-7; the D is unclear. Germline CDR1 LGHNA, CDR2 YNFKEQ. The CDR3 extends over 14 amino acids. Trimming cost V 0 bases and J 2 bases, with 8 bases left between them.

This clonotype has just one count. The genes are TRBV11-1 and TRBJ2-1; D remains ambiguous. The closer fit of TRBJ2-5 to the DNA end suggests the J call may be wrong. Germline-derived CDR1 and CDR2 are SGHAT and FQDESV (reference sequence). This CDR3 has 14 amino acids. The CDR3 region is CASSLFTGQETQYF. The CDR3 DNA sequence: TGTGCCAGCAGCTTATTTACCGGTCAAGAGACCCAGTACTTC.

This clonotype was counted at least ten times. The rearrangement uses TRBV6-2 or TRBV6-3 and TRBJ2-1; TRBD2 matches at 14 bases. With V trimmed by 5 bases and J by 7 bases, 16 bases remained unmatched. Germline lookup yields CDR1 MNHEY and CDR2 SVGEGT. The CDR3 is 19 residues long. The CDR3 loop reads CASSRWTSGRRGWENEQFF. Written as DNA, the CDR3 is TGTGCCAGCAGTCGCTGGACTAGCGGGAGGAGGGGCTGGGAAAATGAGCAGTTCTTC.

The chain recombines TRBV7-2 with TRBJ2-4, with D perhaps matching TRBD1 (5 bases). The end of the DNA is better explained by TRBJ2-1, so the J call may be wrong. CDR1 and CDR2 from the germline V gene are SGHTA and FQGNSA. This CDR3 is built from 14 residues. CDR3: CASGTRGTYNEQFF. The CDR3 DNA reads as TGTGCCAGCGGAACAAGGGGCACTTACAATGAGCAGTTCTTC.

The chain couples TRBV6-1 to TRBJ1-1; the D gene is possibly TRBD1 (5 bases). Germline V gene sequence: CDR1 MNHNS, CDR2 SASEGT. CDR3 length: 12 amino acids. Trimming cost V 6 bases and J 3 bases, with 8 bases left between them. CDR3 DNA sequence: TGTGCCAGCAGGACAGTCGACACTGAAGCTTTCTTT. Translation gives CASRTVDTEAFF.

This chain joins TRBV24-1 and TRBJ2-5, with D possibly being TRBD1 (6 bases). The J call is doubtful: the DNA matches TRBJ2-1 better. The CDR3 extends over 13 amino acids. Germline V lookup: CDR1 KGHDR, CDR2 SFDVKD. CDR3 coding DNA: TGTGCCACCAGTGAGGGGACACCGAAGAAGCAGTTCTTC. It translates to CATSEGTPKKQFF.

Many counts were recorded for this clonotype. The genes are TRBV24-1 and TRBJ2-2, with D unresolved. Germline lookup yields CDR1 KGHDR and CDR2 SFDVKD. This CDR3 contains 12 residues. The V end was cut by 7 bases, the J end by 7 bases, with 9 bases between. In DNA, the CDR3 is TGTGCCACCAGGAAAGGTTTCGGGGAGCTGTTTTTT. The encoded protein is CATRKGFGELFF.

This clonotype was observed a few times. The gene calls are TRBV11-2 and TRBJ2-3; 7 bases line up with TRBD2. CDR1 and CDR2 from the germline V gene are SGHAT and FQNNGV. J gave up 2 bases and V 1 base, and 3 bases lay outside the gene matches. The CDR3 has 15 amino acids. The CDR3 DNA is TGTGCCAGCAGCTTAGGGGGGAGGGTCACAGATACGCAGTATTTT. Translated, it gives CASSLGGRVTDTQYF.

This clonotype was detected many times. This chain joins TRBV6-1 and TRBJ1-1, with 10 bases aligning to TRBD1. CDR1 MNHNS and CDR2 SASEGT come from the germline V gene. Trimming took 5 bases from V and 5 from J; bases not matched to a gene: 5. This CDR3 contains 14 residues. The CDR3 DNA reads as TGTGCCAGCAGTACGGACAGGGGGAGGACTGAAGCTTTCTTT. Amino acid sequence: CASSTDRGRTEAFF.

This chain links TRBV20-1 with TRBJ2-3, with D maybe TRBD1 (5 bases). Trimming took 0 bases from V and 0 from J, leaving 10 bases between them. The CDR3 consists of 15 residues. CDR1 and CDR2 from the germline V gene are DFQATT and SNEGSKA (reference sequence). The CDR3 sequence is CSARDTGVSTDTQYF. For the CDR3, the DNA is TGCAGTGCTAGAGATACAGGAGTAAGCACAGATACGCAGTATTTT.

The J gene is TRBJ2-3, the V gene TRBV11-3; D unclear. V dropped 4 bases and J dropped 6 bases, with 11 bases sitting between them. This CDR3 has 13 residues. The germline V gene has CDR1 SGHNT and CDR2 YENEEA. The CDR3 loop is CASSSPLTDTQYF. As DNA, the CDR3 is TGTGCCAGCAGCTCCCCCCTAACGGATACGCAGTATTTT.

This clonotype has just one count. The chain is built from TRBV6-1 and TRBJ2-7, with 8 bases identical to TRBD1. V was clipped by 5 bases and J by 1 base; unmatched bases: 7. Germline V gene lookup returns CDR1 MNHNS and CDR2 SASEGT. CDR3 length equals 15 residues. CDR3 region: CASSYLGQGSYEQYF. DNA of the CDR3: TGTGCCAGCAGTTACCTAGGACAGGGTTCCTACGAGCAGTACTTC.

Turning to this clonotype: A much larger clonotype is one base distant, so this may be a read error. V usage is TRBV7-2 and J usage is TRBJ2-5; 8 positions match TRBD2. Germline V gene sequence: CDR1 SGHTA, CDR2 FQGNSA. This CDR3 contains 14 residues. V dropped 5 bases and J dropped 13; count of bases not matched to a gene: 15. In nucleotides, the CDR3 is TGTGCCAGCAGCCTCCAAGCGGGGGCCAATGAGCCGTACTTC. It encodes CASSLQAGANEPYF. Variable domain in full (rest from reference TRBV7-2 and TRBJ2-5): GAGVSQSPSNKVTEKGKDVELRCDPISGHTALYWYRQSLGQGLEFLIYFQGNSAPDKSGLPSDRFSAERTGGSVSTLTIQRTQQEDSAVYLCASSLQAGANEPYFGPGTRLLVL.

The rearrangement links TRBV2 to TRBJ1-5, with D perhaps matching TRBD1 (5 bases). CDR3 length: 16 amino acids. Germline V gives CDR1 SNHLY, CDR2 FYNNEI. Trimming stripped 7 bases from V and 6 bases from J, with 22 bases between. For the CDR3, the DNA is TGTGCCAGCACCGGTGGTTCAGGGCGATCCTCTCAGCCCCAGCATTTT. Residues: CASTGGSGRSSQPQHF.

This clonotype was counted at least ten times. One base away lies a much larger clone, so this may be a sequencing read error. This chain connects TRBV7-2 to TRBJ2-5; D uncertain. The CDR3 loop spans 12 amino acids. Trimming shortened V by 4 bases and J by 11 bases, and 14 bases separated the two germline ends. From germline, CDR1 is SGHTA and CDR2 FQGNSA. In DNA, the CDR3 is TGTGCCAGCAGCTCCCTCGCGGCAGAGCAGTACTTC. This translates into CASSSLAAEQYF.

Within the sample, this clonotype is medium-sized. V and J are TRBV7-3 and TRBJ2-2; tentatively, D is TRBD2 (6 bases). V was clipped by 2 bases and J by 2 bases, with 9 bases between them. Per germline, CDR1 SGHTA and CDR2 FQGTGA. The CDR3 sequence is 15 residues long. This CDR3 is CASSLGGRNTGELFF. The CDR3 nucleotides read TGTGCCAGCAGCTTAGGAGGGCGTAACACCGGGGAGCTGTTTTTT.

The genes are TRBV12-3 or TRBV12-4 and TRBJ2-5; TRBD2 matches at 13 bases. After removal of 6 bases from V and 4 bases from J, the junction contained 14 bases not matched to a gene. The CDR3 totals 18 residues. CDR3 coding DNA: TGTGCCAGCAGCTCCCCGGGGGGACTAGCGGGACTTGGAGAGACCCAGTACTTC. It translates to CASSSPGGLAGLGETQYF.

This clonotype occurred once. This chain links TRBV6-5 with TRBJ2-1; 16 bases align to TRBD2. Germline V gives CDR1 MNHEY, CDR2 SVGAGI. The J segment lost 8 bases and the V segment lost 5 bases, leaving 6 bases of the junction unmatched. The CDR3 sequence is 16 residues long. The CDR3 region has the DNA TGTGCCAGCAGTCTGGGGACTAGCGGGAGGGAATATGAGCAGTTCTTC. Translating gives CASSLGTSGREYEQFF.

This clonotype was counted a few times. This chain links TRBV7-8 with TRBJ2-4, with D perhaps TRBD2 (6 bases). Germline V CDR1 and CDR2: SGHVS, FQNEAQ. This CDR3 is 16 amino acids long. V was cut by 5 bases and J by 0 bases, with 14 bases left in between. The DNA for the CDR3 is TGTGCCAGCAGCCTACTCCGGGGGATAGCCAAAAACATTCAGTACTTC. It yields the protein CASSLLRGIAKNIQYF.

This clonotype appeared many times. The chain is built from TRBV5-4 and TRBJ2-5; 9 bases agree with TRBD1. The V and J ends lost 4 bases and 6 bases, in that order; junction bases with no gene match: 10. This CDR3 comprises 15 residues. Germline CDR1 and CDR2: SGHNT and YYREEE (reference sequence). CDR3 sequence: CASSTEGTGRKTQYF. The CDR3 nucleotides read TGTGCCAGCAGCACTGAAGGGACAGGGCGGAAGACCCAGTACTTC.

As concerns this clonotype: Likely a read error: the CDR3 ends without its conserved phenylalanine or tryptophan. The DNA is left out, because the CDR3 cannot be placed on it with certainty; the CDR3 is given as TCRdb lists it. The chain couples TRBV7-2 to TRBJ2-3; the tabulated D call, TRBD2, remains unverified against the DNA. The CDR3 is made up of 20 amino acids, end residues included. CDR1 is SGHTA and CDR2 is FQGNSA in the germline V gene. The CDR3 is CASSLLSVGWREPTSSTLGT.

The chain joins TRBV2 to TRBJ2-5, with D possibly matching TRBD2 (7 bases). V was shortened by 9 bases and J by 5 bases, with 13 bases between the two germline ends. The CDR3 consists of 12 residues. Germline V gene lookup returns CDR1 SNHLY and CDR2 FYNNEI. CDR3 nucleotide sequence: TGTGCCAGTAGAGGGGGAGGGGAGACCCAGTACTTC. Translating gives CASRGGGETQYF. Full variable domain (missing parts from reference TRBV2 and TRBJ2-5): EPEVTQTPSHQVTQMGQEVILRCVPISNHLYFYWYRQILGQKVEFLVSFYNNEISEKSEIFDDQFSVERPDGSNFTLKIRSTKLEDSAMYFCASRGGGETQYFGPGTRLLVL.

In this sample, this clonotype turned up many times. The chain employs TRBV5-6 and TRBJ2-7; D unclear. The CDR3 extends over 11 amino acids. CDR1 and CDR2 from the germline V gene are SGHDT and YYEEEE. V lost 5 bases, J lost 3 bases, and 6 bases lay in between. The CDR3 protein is CASSAFYEQYF. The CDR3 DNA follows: TGTGCCAGCAGTGCCTTCTACGAGCAGTACTTC.

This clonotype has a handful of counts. The CDR3 coding sequence is TGCGCCAGCAGCTTCCCGGAGGGGCTAGTCTTGGCAGATACGCAGTATTTT. Protein: CASSFPEGLVLADTQYF. The chain recombines TRBV5-1 with TRBJ2-3, with D perhaps matching TRBD2 (6 bases). This CDR3 has 17 residues. The germline V gene encodes CDR1 SGHRS and CDR2 YFSETQ. V was shortened by 2 bases and J by 4 bases, with 20 bases between the two germline ends.

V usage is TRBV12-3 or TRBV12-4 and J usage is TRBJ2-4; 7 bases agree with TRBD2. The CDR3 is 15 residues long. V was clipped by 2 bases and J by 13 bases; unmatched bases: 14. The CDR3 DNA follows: TGTGCCAGCAGTTTACGAGCGGGGTTCTACAATGAGCAGTACTTC. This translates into CASSLRAGFYNEQYF.

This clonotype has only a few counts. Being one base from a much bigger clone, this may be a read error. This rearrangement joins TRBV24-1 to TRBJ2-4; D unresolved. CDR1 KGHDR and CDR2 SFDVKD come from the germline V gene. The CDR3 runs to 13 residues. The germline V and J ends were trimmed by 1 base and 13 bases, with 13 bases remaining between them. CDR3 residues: CATSDLGFNEQYF. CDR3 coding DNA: TGTGCCACCAGTGATTTAGGTTTCAATGAGCAGTACTTC.

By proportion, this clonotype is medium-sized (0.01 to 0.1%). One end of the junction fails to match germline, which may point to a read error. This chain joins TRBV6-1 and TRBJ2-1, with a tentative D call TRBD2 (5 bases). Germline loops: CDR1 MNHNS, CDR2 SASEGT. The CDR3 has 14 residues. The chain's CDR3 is CASREAETYNEQFF. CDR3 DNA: TGTGCCAGCAGAGAAGCGGAAACCTACAATGAGCAGTTCTTC.

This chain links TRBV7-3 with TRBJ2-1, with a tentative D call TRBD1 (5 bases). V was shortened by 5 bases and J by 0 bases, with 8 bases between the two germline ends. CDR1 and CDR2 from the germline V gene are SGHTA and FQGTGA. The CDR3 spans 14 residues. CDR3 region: CASSRQSSYNEQFF. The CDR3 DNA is TGTGCCAGCAGCCGACAGAGCTCCTACAATGAGCAGTTCTTC.

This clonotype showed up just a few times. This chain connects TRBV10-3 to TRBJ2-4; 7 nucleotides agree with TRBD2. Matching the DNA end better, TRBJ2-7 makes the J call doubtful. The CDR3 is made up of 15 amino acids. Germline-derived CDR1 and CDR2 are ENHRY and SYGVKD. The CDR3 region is CAISAIREEGYEQYF. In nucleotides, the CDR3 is TGTGCCATCAGTGCAATCCGGGAGGAGGGATACGAGCAGTACTTC.